Presented here are 3 T cell receptor beta chains from one specimen sequenced in a study of monozygotic twins with inflammatory bowel disease. From the 5' RACE reads, TCRdb lists one entry per CDR3 protein and no DNA. The sample table includes about 330,000 distinct CDR3 sequences. Sequenced material: blood. These receptors were obtained from a human donor with ulcerative colitis or Crohn's disease, or a healthy co-twin of an affected twin (not recorded which).

The rearrangement uses TRBV20-1 and TRBJ1-3. Per the germline V gene, CDR1 is DFQATT and CDR2 is SNEGSKA (reference sequence). CDR3 length equals 13 residues. CDR3 loop: CSARIRVRNTIYF.

V gene TRBV5-1 combines with J gene TRBJ2-7; the TCRdb D gene call, TRBD1, has no DNA to confirm it. Germline CDR1 reads SGHRS; CDR2 reads YFSETQ. The CDR3 runs 15 residues. The CDR3 sequence: CASSQGELLNIEQYF.

The chain has TRBV10-1 and TRBJ2-1; TCRdb designates TRBD1, a call that cannot be tested without DNA. The CDR3 loop spans 14 amino acids. Germline CDR1 and CDR2: WNHNN and SYGVQD (reference sequence). The CDR3: CASSWESSYNEQFF.